This record covers a single T cell receptor (beta chain). Per the germline V gene, CDR1 is MGHRA and CDR2 is YSYEKL. The CDR3 sequence is 18 residues long. Trimming took 0 bases from V and 7 from J, leaving 19 bases between them. The data stem from a study of blood T cells in healthy people across ages. Alongside a J-beta primer mix, a sample-barcoded 5' primer served in a second PCR lasting roughly 6 to 11 cycles. TCRdb re-called the 5' RACE reads through MiXCR, storing one row per CDR3 protein. The table has 1.2 million to 1.5 million distinct CDR3 sequences, around 59% seen once. The source is a man aged 18-30 years in good health. This chain uses TRBV4-1 with TRBJ1-6, with D perhaps matching TRBD1 (5 bases). The specimen was blood. As DNA, the CDR3 is TGCGCCAGCAGCCAAGATTCCAATGGCGGGGGAGGAAATTCACCCCTCCACTTT. It specifies CASSQDSNGGGGNSPLHF.